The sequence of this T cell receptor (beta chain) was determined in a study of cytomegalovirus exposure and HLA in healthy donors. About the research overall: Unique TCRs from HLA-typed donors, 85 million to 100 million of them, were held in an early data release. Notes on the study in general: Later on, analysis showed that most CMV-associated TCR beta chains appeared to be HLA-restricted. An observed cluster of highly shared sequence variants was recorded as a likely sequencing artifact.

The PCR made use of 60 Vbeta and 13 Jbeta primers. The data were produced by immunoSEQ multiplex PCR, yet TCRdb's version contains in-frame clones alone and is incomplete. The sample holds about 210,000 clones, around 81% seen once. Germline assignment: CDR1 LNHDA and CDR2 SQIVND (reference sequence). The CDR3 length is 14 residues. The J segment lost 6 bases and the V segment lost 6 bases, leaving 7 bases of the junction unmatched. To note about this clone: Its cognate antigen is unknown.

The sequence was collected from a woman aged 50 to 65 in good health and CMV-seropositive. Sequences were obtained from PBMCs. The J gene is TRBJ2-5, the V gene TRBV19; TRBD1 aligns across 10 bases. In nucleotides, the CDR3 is TGTGCCAGTAGCCCGGACAGGGGGATGAAGACCCAGTACTTC. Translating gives CASSPDRGMKTQYF.